Listed below are T cell receptor beta chains from one sample, sequenced in a study of somatic mutations in cytotoxic T cells in rheumatoid arthritis. The method was immunoSEQ multiplex PCR; TCRdb's version includes in-frame clones alone and lacks a portion of them. The sample has some 16,000 clones, 60% to 85% seen once. Material for sequencing was CD8+ T cells sorted from blood. The receptors stem from an adult with rheumatoid arthritis. CDR3s include the opening cysteine and the closing phenylalanine or tryptophan. The D gene is left open where the match is weak. Only part of the rows carry a size: once, few, many, or a class if the clone is expanded.

cdr3_nt cdr3_aa clone_size j_call d_call v_call
TGTGCCAGCAGGTCTCAGCGGATTGGGAAGCAGTACTTC CASRSQRIGKQYF - TRBJ2-7 - TRBV27
TGCGCCAGCAGCCAGGGAAGAGTATGGAACTCCTATAATTCACCCCTCCACTTT CASSQGRVWNSYNSPLHF few TRBJ1-6 - TRBV4-1
TGTGCCAGCAGCGCTAGCGGGGCTTACAATGAGCAGTTCTTC CASSASGAYNEQFF - TRBJ2-1 TRBD2 TRBV11-2
TGCGCCAGCAGTACGGACAGGTGGTCTGGAAACACCATATATTTT CASSTDRWSGNTIYF - TRBJ1-3 TRBD1 TRBV5-1
TGTGCCAGCAGTTTATGGGGAGGGGGCGGTGAGCAGTACTTC CASSLWGGGGEQYF - TRBJ2-7 - TRBV27
TGTGCCAGCAGCTTGTCAGGCGCACCCTACGAGCAGTACTTC CASSLSGAPYEQYF few TRBJ2-7 - TRBV7-9
TGTGCCAGTAGTATTGCAGGGGGCTCCTACAATGAGCAGTTCTTC CASSIAGGSYNEQFF - TRBJ2-1 TRBD1 TRBV19
TGTGCCAGCGTTCCGGGGGGTGGACTTAACTATGGCTACACCTTC CASVPGGGLNYGYTF - TRBJ1-2 - TRBV6-5
TGCGCCAGCAGCCAAGTGGAAGGAAGCGGCTACACCTTC CASSQVEGSGYTF - TRBJ1-2 - TRBV4-1
TGCGCCAGCAGCTTGAATGGGTTTAATAGGGATTCACCCCTCCACTTT CASSLNGFNRDSPLHF - TRBJ1-6 - TRBV5-1
TGTGCCAGTAGCTCCGCAGGAGGGGGGGAAGCTTTCTTT CASSSAGGGEAFF - TRBJ1-1 - TRBV13
TGTGCCAGCAGCCCTTCCGCAGGACAGGAGTTCTCCTACGAGCAGTACTTC CASSPSAGQEFSYEQYF - TRBJ2-7 TRBD1 TRBV11-1
TGTGCCAGTAGTATGTGGGGACCCCGCGAGCTGGGCACAGATACGCAGTATTTT CASSMWGPRELGTDTQYF - TRBJ2-3 - TRBV19
TGTGCCAGCGACAGGGGGGACGAGCAGTACTTC CASDRGDEQYF - TRBJ2-7 TRBD1 TRBV6-1
TGTGCCAGCAGTCGAGAAGGAAAACTGTTTTTT CASSREGKLFF - TRBJ1-4 - TRBV6-6
TGTGCCAGCTCGGTTGCAGGGGCAATTGATACGCAGTATTTT CASSVAGAIDTQYF - TRBJ2-3 - TRBV27
TGTGCCAGCTCACCATCCGGCATACCCTCCTACGAGCAGTACTTC CASSPSGIPSYEQYF - TRBJ2-7 - TRBV18
TGTGCCAGCAGTGGTTGGGGATTTGATGGCTACACCTTC CASSGWGFDGYTF once TRBJ1-2 - TRBV2
TGTGCCAGCAGTCCCCCGGGACAGGGAAACCAAGAGACCCAGTACTTC CASSPPGQGNQETQYF once TRBJ2-5 TRBD1 TRBV28
TGTGCCAGCGGGGGCAACGAGCAGTACTTC CASGGNEQYF - TRBJ2-7 - TRBV2
TGTGCCTGGAGTTCCGGGCAGGGGGTTCAGCCCCAGCATTTT CAWSSGQGVQPQHF - TRBJ1-5 TRBD1 TRBV30
TGTGCCAGCAGCCTTATCCCGGGACAGGGGGCAGGATATGGCTACACCTTC CASSLIPGQGAGYGYTF - TRBJ1-2 TRBD1 TRBV5-5